Shown below are 25 T cell receptor beta chains from a single sample sequenced in a study of cytomegalovirus exposure and HLA in healthy donors. Researchers ran the PCR with 60 Vbeta and 13 Jbeta primers. Clones were sequenced by immunoSEQ multiplex PCR, and TCRdb holds only the in-frame ones, with some missing. The data show 55,000 to 80,000 clones, 78% seen once. Sequenced material: PBMCs. These receptors were obtained from a man aged 35 to 55 in good health and CMV-seronegative.

The chain joins TRBV7-6 to TRBJ2-5; TRBD2 is a possible D gene (6 bases). With the DNA end fitting TRBJ2-7 better, the J assignment may be wrong. The germline V gene has CDR1 SGHVS and CDR2 FNYEAQ. There are 16 residues in the CDR3. In DNA form, the CDR3 reads TGTGCCAGCGGACCCTATAGCGGAACTAACTCCTACGAGCAGTACTTC. This encodes CASGPYSGTNSYEQYF.

The rearrangement uses TRBV5-4 and TRBJ2-7; D possibly corresponds to TRBD2 (5 bases). Trimming pared 7 bases from V and 6 bases from J, leaving 23 bases between. Germline V gene sequence: CDR1 SGHNT, CDR2 YYREEE (reference sequence). This CDR3 comprises 15 residues. The CDR3 protein is CASARAGLEGSEQYF. The DNA of the CDR3 is TGTGCCAGCGCCCGAGCAGGACTTGAAGGATCCGAGCAGTACTTC.

This sequence joins TRBV6-5 and TRBJ2-5; D is possibly TRBD1 (6 bases). This CDR3 has 14 amino acids. V was shortened by 0 bases and J by 4 bases, with 9 bases between the two germline ends. Germline assignment: CDR1 MNHEY and CDR2 SVGAGI. The chain's CDR3 is CASSYSGRGETQYF. The CDR3 nucleotides are TGTGCCAGCAGTTACTCAGGCAGGGGAGAGACCCAGTACTTC.

This chain links TRBV19 with TRBJ2-1, with D possibly matching TRBD2 (7 bases). Germline-derived CDR1 and CDR2 are LNHDA and SQIVND (reference sequence). Trimming shortened V by 6 bases and J by 2 bases, and 14 bases separated the two germline ends. The CDR3 is 15 residues long. CDR3 amino acids: CASSNREGTYNEQFF. CDR3 nucleotide sequence: TGTGCCAGTAGCAACAGGGAGGGCACCTACAATGAGCAGTTCTTC.

This clone was detected a few times. The chain combines TRBV5-4 with TRBJ2-2; 8 bases align to TRBD2. V gave up 0 bases and J gave up 7 bases; unmatched junction bases: 5. The CDR3 totals 15 residues. Germline V CDR1 and CDR2: SGHNT, YYREEE (reference sequence). CDR3: CASSLAGGPIGELFF. The CDR3 region has the DNA TGTGCCAGCAGCTTGGCGGGGGGGCCGATCGGGGAGCTGTTTTTT.

V gene TRBV5-1 combines with J gene TRBJ2-5; TRBD2 might be the D (5 bases). This CDR3 contains 14 residues. The germline V and J ends were trimmed by 2 bases and 2 bases, with 10 bases remaining between them. Germline CDR1 reads SGHRS; CDR2 reads YFSETQ. In nucleotides, the CDR3 is TGCGCCAGCAGCTTAGGCGGGCCACAAGAGACCCAGTACTTC. Translated, it gives CASSLGGPQETQYF.

The CDR3 DNA sequence: TGTGCCAGTAGTGGGACAGCCCAAGAGACCCAGTACTTC. It yields the protein CASSGTAQETQYF. V is TRBV19 and J is TRBJ2-5, with 7 bases fitting TRBD1. The ends lost 5 bases at V and 1 base at J; junction bases unmatched: 1. The germline CDR1 and CDR2 sequences are LNHDA and SQIVND (reference sequence). The CDR3 totals 13 residues.

The V gene is TRBV28, the J gene TRBJ2-1, with 14 bases fitting TRBD2. Per germline, CDR1 MDHEN and CDR2 SYDVKM. With V trimmed by 7 bases and J by 8 bases, 10 bases remained unmatched. This CDR3 comprises 16 residues. CDR3: CASTPVGTSGSYEQFF. CDR3 nucleotide sequence: TGTGCCAGCACCCCAGTAGGGACTAGCGGGAGTTATGAGCAGTTCTTC. Filled out from reference TRBV28 and TRBJ2-1, the complete variable domain reads DVKVTQSSRYLVKRTGEKVFLECVQDMDHENMFWYRQDPGLGLRLIYFSYDVKMKEKGDIPEGYSVSREKKERFSLILESASTNQTSMYLCASTPVGTSGSYEQFFGPGTRLTVL.

J is TRBJ2-7 and V is TRBV6-1; TRBD1 matches 7 bases. CDR1 is MNHNS and CDR2 is SASEGT in the germline V gene. This CDR3 is 13 amino acids long. The ends lost 2 bases at V and 5 bases at J; junction bases unmatched: 3. The CDR3 sequence: CASSEPGGHEQYF. CDR3 nucleotides: TGTGCCAGCAGTGAACCAGGGGGTCACGAGCAGTACTTC.

The CDR3 protein is CASSLETFSNTGELFF. The DNA of the CDR3 is TGTGCCAGCAGCTTAGAAACATTCTCGAACACCGGGGAGCTGTTTTTT. The rearrangement uses TRBV11-2 and TRBJ2-2; D unresolved. CDR1 SGHAT and CDR2 FQNNGV come from the germline V gene. CDR3 length: 16 amino acids. V was trimmed by 0 bases and J by 0 bases, leaving 8 bases between them.

This chain's CDR3 is CASTRGTSGRGEQYF. The CDR3 DNA sequence: TGTGCCAGCACCAGGGGGACTAGCGGGAGGGGTGAGCAGTACTTC. This chain links TRBV27 with TRBJ2-7; 16 positions agree with TRBD2. The CDR3 contains 15 residues. J gave up 7 bases and V 7 bases, and 7 bases lay outside the gene matches. The V gene's germline CDR1 is MNHEY and CDR2 SMNVEV (reference sequence).

The chain is built from TRBV5-1 and TRBJ2-5; 8 nucleotides align to TRBD2. The CDR3 has 15 amino acids. The germline CDR1 and CDR2 sequences are SGHRS and YFSETQ. The trim removed 3 bases at V and 7 bases at J, leaving 11 bases unmatched. As DNA, the CDR3 is TGCGCCAGCAGCTCGGGGGGGGGACGGTTTGGGACCCAGTACTTC. Encoded protein: CASSSGGGRFGTQYF.

The rearrangement uses TRBV7-8 and TRBJ2-1, with TRBD1 identical over 11 bases. The length of the CDR3 is 17 residues. The V gene's germline CDR1 is SGHVS and CDR2 FQNEAQ. V was pared by 0 bases and J by 8 bases, with 9 bases of the junction left unmatched. CDR3 residues: CASSLAQGQGVGDEQFF. The CDR3 DNA reads TGTGCCAGCAGCTTAGCGCAGGGACAGGGGGTAGGGGATGAGCAGTTCTTC.

The CDR3 sequence: CASSHTLMGHPWDTQYF. CDR3 coding DNA: TGTGCCAGCAGCCATACCTTGATGGGACACCCTTGGGATACGCAGTATTTT. The J gene is TRBJ2-3, the V gene TRBV7-9, with D tentatively TRBD1 (6 bases). CDR3 length: 17 amino acids. Trimming stripped 5 bases from V and 6 bases from J, with 24 bases between. Germline values: CDR1 SEHNR, CDR2 FQNEAQ (reference sequence).

This clone has more than one count but fewer than ten. The V call is TRBV10-1, the J call TRBJ1-1; TRBD1 might be the D (5 bases). The germline V and J ends were trimmed by 6 bases and 2 bases, with 10 bases remaining between them. The CDR3 length is 13 residues. Germline lookup yields CDR1 WNHNN and CDR2 SYGVQD (reference sequence). CDR3 amino acids: CASRDDSNTEAFF. The CDR3 nucleotides read TGCGCCAGCAGGGACGACAGCAACACTGAAGCTTTCTTT.

The chain joins TRBV25-1 to TRBJ1-2; TRBD1 aligns across 9 bases. This CDR3 spans 15 amino acids. In germline, CDR1 is MGHDK, CDR2 SYGVNS. V was pared by 2 bases and J by 2 bases, with 3 bases of the junction left unmatched. In DNA, the CDR3 is TGTGCCAGCAGTGAACCGGGACAGGGAAACTATGGCTACACCTTC. Amino acids: CASSEPGQGNYGYTF.

The genes are TRBV6-1 and TRBJ2-3, with a possible D match to TRBD2 (6 bases). The CDR3 runs to 14 residues. Per the germline V gene, CDR1 is MNHNS and CDR2 is SASEGT. Trimming removed 5 bases at V and 3 bases at J, with 12 bases between. The CDR3 region has the DNA TGTGCCAGCAGTTCCCCGGGGGTGACAGATACGCAGTATTTT. The encoded protein is CASSSPGVTDTQYF.

This rearrangement joins TRBV29-1 to TRBJ2-2; D call uncertain. The V gene's germline CDR1 is SQVTM and CDR2 ANQGSEA. The CDR3 is 11 amino acids. Trimming took off 3 bases at V and 9 bases at J, with 8 bases between the two ends. CDR3: CSVDLGRELFF. The CDR3 nucleotides read TGCAGCGTTGACCTGGGCCGGGAGCTGTTTTTT.

The genes are TRBV11-2 and TRBJ2-5, with D tentatively TRBD1 (5 bases). The better agreement between TRBJ2-7 and the DNA end casts doubt on the J call. Germline V CDR1 and CDR2: SGHAT, FQNNGV. The CDR3 is 14 residues long. In nucleotides, the CDR3 is TGTGCCAGCAGCTTTTTCCCAGGGCCCTACGAGCAGTACTTC. Translation: CASSFFPGPYEQYF.

The CDR3 reads CASSPESGTEAFF. CDR3 DNA: TGTGCCAGCAGCCCAGAGTCCGGGACTGAAGCTTTCTTT. V and J are TRBV7-2 and TRBJ1-1; D gene unclear. In germline, CDR1 is SGHTA, CDR2 FQGNSA. V lost 5 bases and J 5 bases, leaving 12 bases between the germline ends. This CDR3 has 13 residues.

The V and J genes are TRBV4-2 and TRBJ2-3; 10 nucleotides agree with TRBD2. Germline lookup yields CDR1 LGHNA and CDR2 YNFKEQ. The CDR3 is 16 amino acids. Trimming took 4 bases from V and 5 from J; bases not matched to a gene: 9. CDR3: CASSLDTSGTRDTQYF. Here the CDR3 DNA reads TGTGCCAGCAGCCTAGACACTAGCGGGACAAGAGATACGCAGTATTTT.

Here the CDR3 reads CASSAPYERGGSDTQYF. The DNA for the CDR3 is TGTGCCAGCAGCGCCCCTTATGAGCGGGGGGGCTCAGATACGCAGTATTTT. J is TRBJ2-3 and V is TRBV9; 10 nucleotides line up with TRBD2. V gave up 3 bases and J gave up 4 bases; unmatched junction bases: 11. Germline V gene sequence: CDR1 SGDLS, CDR2 YYNGEE. The CDR3 spans 17 residues.

This chain links TRBV5-1 with TRBJ2-5, with TRBD2 identical over 10 bases. V shed 0 bases, J shed 5 bases, and the junction held 1 base outside the gene matches. CDR3 length: 14 residues. CDR1 and CDR2 from the germline V gene are SGHRS and YFSETQ. Here the CDR3 reads CASSLASGSETQYF. CDR3 bases: TGCGCCAGCAGCTTGGCTAGCGGGAGTGAGACCCAGTACTTC.

The chain joins TRBV6-6 to TRBJ2-6; weak D call: TRBD2 (6 bases). Germline lookup yields CDR1 MNHNY and CDR2 SVGAGI (reference sequence). The V end was cut by 2 bases, the J end by 1 base, with 6 bases between. CDR3 size: 15 residues. The CDR3 bases are TGTGCCAGCAGTTACGGACTATCTGGGGCCAACGTCCTGACTTTC. Translation: CASSYGLSGANVLTF.

This clone has a single count. Written as DNA, the CDR3 is TGTGCCAGCAGCCGCCGAGGATGGGGGGGAACTGAAGCTTTCTTT. Its protein product is CASSRRGWGGTEAFF. This rearrangement joins TRBV14 to TRBJ1-1; tentative D call: TRBD1 (5 bases). V dropped 4 bases and J dropped 5 bases, with 17 bases sitting between them. Germline V gives CDR1 SGHDN, CDR2 FVKESK. The CDR3 length is 15 residues.